Reported below is one T cell receptor beta chain. Total RNA was extracted at no less than 5.5 micrograms per sample. Using a J-beta primer mix together with a sample-barcoded 5' primer, a second PCR was run for roughly 7 to 11 cycles. TCRdb used MiXCR to reprocess the 5' RACE reads, holding one entry per CDR3 protein. The table shows 1 million or so distinct CDR3 sequences, with about 25% occurring only once. The data were taken from a study of blood T cells in healthy people across ages. This same sample was also taken into another study, of T cells of mothers and their children. Per that study: Evidence of persistent microchimeric T cell clones was absent.

Sequencing input: blood. The receptor's source is a girl aged 2-9 years in good health.

The CDR3 coding sequence is TGTGCCAGCAGTTATGAGAGGGCAAACACTGAAGCTTTCTTT. This sequence encodes CASSYERANTEAFF. This chain uses TRBV6-5 with TRBJ1-1, with D unclear. The germline V and J ends were trimmed by 3 bases and 2 bases, with 10 bases remaining between them. The CDR3 runs to 14 residues. Germline assignment: CDR1 MNHEY and CDR2 SVGAGI.